The rows below give T cell receptor beta chains drawn from one sample of a study of patients and donors after allogeneic stem cell transplantation. TCRdb itself ran the RT-PCR reads through MiXCR, one entry per CDR3 protein. The table shows more than 850,000 distinct CDR3 sequences, with 18% occurring only once. Sequenced material: blood, either unsorted or a sorted T cell fraction (not recorded which). The source of these receptors is a human donor who was either an allogeneic HSCT recipient or a stem cell or donor lymphocyte infusion donor (not recorded which). It is not recorded whose cells these are; they may come from a transplant donor. CDR3s include the opening cysteine and the closing phenylalanine or tryptophan. D genes are given only for firm matches. The size of a clone is reported for some rows only, either as once, few or many, or as a class for expanded clones.

D gene	V gene	clone size	CDR3 length	J gene	CDR3 protein	CDR3 DNA
TRBD1	TRBV6-1	few	16	TRBJ2-6	CASSSHRGAGANVLTF	TGTGCCAGCAGCTCCCACAGGGGGGCTGGGGCCAACGTCCTGACTTTC
TRBD2	TRBV9	.	13	TRBJ2-1	CASSTGTSNEQFF	TGTGCCAGCAGCACGGGGACTAGCAATGAGCAGTTCTTC
TRBD1	TRBV5-6	.	13	TRBJ2-7	CASRDGTAPTEYF	TGTGCCAGCAGGGATGGGACAGCCCCGACGGAGTACTTC
.	TRBV4-1	.	13	TRBJ2-1	CASSQVGTFKQFF	TGCGCCAGCAGCCAAGTTGGGACTTTTAAGCAGTTCTTC
TRBD2	TRBV5-1	few	18	TRBJ2-1	CASSSGTSGRGDNNEQFF	TGCGCCAGCAGCTCCGGGACTAGCGGGAGAGGGGATAACAATGAGCAGTTCTTC
TRBD1	TRBV27	few	13	TRBJ2-7	CASRQGSGHEQYF	TGTGCCAGCAGACAGGGGTCTGGCCACGAGCAGTACTTC
.	TRBV24-1	.	14	TRBJ2-2	CATSDLWNTGELFF	TGTGCCACCAGTGATTTGTGGAACACCGGGGAGCTGTTTTTT
TRBD2	TRBV2	few	15	TRBJ2-1	CASSIAGGLYNEQFF	TGTGCCAGCAGCATAGCGGGGGGGCTCTACAATGAGCAGTTCTTC
.	TRBV5-1	.	15	TRBJ2-4	CASSPQVGAKNIQYF	TGCGCCAGCAGCCCCCAGGTAGGGGCCAAAAACATTCAGTACTTC
TRBD2	TRBV20-1	.	16	TRBJ2-1	CSARSRGTSGYYEQFF	TGCAGTGCTAGAAGTCGAGGGACTAGCGGGTACTATGAGCAGTTCTTC
TRBD1	TRBV12-3/TRBV12-4	few	14	TRBJ1-2	CASSLGRTGFGYTF	TGTGCCAGCAGTTTAGGCCGGACAGGGTTTGGCTACACCTTC
.	TRBV12-3/TRBV12-4	few	10	TRBJ2-7	CASAAYEQYF	TGTGCCAGCGCCGCCTACGAGCAGTACTTC
TRBD2	TRBV5-1	.	15	TRBJ2-7	CASSLDGTRYYEQYF	TGCGCCAGCAGCTTGGATGGGACTAGGTACTACGAGCAGTACTTC
TRBD1	TRBV7-3	few	16	TRBJ2-2	CASSSTGTGNTGELFF	TGTGCCAGCAGCTCGACCGGGACAGGGAACACCGGGGAGCTGTTTTTT
.	TRBV5-1	.	16	TRBJ1-3	CASSLDPGPSGNTIYF	TGCGCCAGCAGCTTGGACCCGGGCCCCTCTGGAAACACCATATATTTT
.	TRBV5-1	few	14	TRBJ2-2	CASSLSGSAGELFF	TGCGCCAGCTCTCTATCCGGAAGCGCCGGGGAGCTGTTTTTT
TRBD1	TRBV19	.	16	TRBJ1-2	CASTKTGLEANYGYTF	TGTGCCAGTACCAAGACAGGGCTCGAGGCTAACTATGGCTACACCTTC
TRBD2	TRBV3-1	.	15	TRBJ2-7	CASSQDSTSVYEQYF	TGTGCCAGCAGCCAAGATAGTACTAGCGTCTACGAGCAGTACTTC
.	TRBV5-1	many	13	TRBJ2-7	CASSLVGIYEQYF	TGCGCCAGCAGCTTGGTGGGGATCTACGAGCAGTACTTC
.	TRBV5-6	once	15	TRBJ2-1	CASSWGSRADNEQFF	TGTGCCAGCAGCTGGGGGAGTAGGGCTGATAATGAGCAGTTCTTC
.	TRBV7-2	.	15	TRBJ1-2	CASSLANRERRGYTF	TGTGCCAGCAGCTTGGCGAACAGGGAACGACGTGGCTACACCTTC
TRBD1	TRBV6-5	.	13	TRBJ1-5	CASSYDRGQPQHF	TGTGCCAGCAGCTACGACAGGGGGCAGCCCCAGCATTTT
.	TRBV29-1	.	17	TRBJ1-3	CSVEKRGDGPSGNTIYF	TGCAGCGTTGAGAAGCGGGGGGACGGGCCCTCTGGAAACACCATATATTTT
TRBD1	TRBV6-1	.	16	TRBJ2-1	CASREQGAKFYNEQFF	TGTGCCAGCAGGGAACAGGGGGCAAAATTCTACAATGAGCAGTTCTTC
.	TRBV13	.	16	TRBJ2-1	CASSLGLSDSYNEQFF	TGTGCCAGCAGCTTAGGACTTAGCGACTCCTACAATGAGCAGTTCTTC
.	TRBV29-1	.	13	TRBJ2-2	CSVALRGAGELFF	TGCAGCGTCGCTCTGAGGGGGGCCGGGGAGCTGTTTTTT
.	TRBV10-3	.	13	TRBJ2-5	CAIKGDNQETQYF	TGTGCCATTAAGGGGGATAACCAAGAGACCCAGTACTTC
TRBD2	TRBV7-6	.	15	TRBJ2-7	CASSPGGDASYEQYF	TGTGCCAGCAGCCCGGGAGGGGATGCATCCTACGAGCAGTACTTC
.	TRBV6-1	many	18	TRBJ1-6	CASSEQGNGVKYNSPLHF	TGTGCCAGCAGTGAACAGGGGAATGGGGTTAAGTATAATTCACCCCTCCACTTT
TRBD1	TRBV4-2	few	15	TRBJ1-5	CASSQERTGRQPQHF	TGTGCCAGCAGCCAAGAGAGGACAGGGCGTCAGCCCCAGCATTTT
TRBD2	TRBV5-1	.	16	TRBJ2-1	CASSRDLAGGYNEQFF	TGCGCCAGCAGCCGAGACCTAGCGGGAGGGTACAATGAGCAGTTCTTC
.	TRBV3-1	.	15	TRBJ2-3	CASSLSPKTSNTQYF	TGTGCCAGCAGCCTTTCGCCGAAGACGTCAAATACGCAGTATTTT
.	TRBV11-3	.	17	TRBJ2-1	CASSLLRGVNSYNEQFF	TGTGCCAGCAGTCTATTGCGTGGTGTCAACTCCTACAATGAGCAGTTCTTC
.	TRBV20-1	.	10	TRBJ1-2	CSARADGYTF	TGCAGTGCTAGAGCGGATGGCTACACCTTC
TRBD1	TRBV5-5	.	18	TRBJ1-4	CASSLAERKGGSNEKLFF	TGTGCCAGCAGCTTGGCCGAGCGAAAAGGGGGCTCAAATGAAAAACTGTTTTTT
.	TRBV12-3/TRBV12-4	many	11	TRBJ2-7	CASSFEYEQYF	TGTGCCAGCAGTTTTGAATACGAGCAGTACTTC
.	TRBV5-5	few	13	TRBJ2-1	CASSLVTNNEQFF	TGTGCCAGCAGCTTGGTTACAAACAATGAGCAGTTCTTC
.	TRBV5-1	few	13	TRBJ2-7	CASQELQYNEQYF	TGCGCCAGCCAGGAGCTTCAATATAACGAGCAGTACTTC
TRBD1	TRBV2	.	15	TRBJ2-1	CASAIGTAPYNEQFF	TGTGCCAGCGCTATTGGGACAGCCCCGTACAATGAGCAGTTCTTC
.	TRBV27	few	14	TRBJ1-4	CASSMIGGGNKLFF	TGTGCCAGCAGTATGATTGGGGGTGGTAACAAACTGTTTTTT
.	TRBV6-2/TRBV6-3	.	15	TRBJ2-1	CASTKQGSSYNEQFF	TGTGCCAGCACTAAACAGGGTTCCTCCTACAATGAGCAGTTCTTC
.	TRBV21-1	.	17	TRBJ2-7	CASSLKRSRGPHYEQYF	TGTGCCAGCAGTCTCAAGAGAAGCAGGGGGCCCCACTACGAGCAGTACTTC
TRBD1	TRBV30	few	18	TRBJ1-5	CAWSSPSDRFYSNQPQHF	TGTGCCTGGAGTTCACCATCGGACAGGTTTTATAGCAATCAGCCCCAGCATTTT
TRBD1	TRBV24-1	few	16	TRBJ2-1	CATSDPGTGGRNEQFF	TGTGCCACCAGTGACCCCGGGACAGGGGGGAGGAATGAGCAGTTCTTC
TRBD2	TRBV10-3	few	18	TRBJ2-7	CAISEGTSGSPTPYEQYF	TGTGCCATCAGTGAAGGGACTAGCGGAAGCCCTACGCCCTACGAGCAGTACTTC
TRBD1	TRBV19	once	15	TRBJ1-5	CASRSGQGRNQPQHF	TGTGCCAGTAGATCGGGACAGGGCCGCAATCAGCCCCAGCATTTT
TRBD2	TRBV9	few	16	TRBJ2-3	CASSPTSAVMGDTQYF	TGTGCCAGCAGCCCAACTAGCGCCGTGATGGGAGATACGCAGTATTTT
TRBD2	TRBV10-3	.	18	TRBJ2-1	CAIRHGGLAGSSYNEQFF	TGTGCCATCAGACACGGGGGACTAGCGGGAAGTTCCTACAATGAGCAGTTCTTC
TRBD2	TRBV12-3/TRBV12-4	many	13	TRBJ2-7	CASSLGLADEQYF	TGTGCCAGCAGTTTAGGGCTAGCGGACGAGCAGTACTTC
TRBD1	TRBV25-1	.	14	TRBJ2-1	CASSAYDRDNEQFF	TGTGCCAGCAGTGCGTACGACAGGGACAATGAGCAGTTCTTC
.	TRBV4-1	few	12	TRBJ2-4	CASSQNGNIQYF	TGCGCCAGCAGCCAAAACGGAAACATTCAGTACTTC
TRBD1	TRBV12-3/TRBV12-4	few	12	TRBJ1-2	CASLQGNYGYTF	TGTGCCAGCCTACAGGGGAACTATGGCTACACCTTC
.	TRBV5-1	.	15	TRBJ2-6	CASRQDSSGANVLTF	TGCGCCAGCAGACAGGATAGCTCTGGGGCCAACGTCCTGACTTTC